A selection of T cell receptor beta chains follows, all from one sample in a study of beta chain features in type 1 diabetes. Libraries were prepared by immunoSEQ multiplex PCR; TCRdb keeps only in-frame clonotypes and omits some of them. Of approximately 330,000 clones listed, approximately 11% were seen once; the top ten hold roughly 0.014%. Source material: naive CD4+ T cells from blood. These TCRs come from a woman aged 30 to 39 in good health. Each CDR3 is given with its conserved first and last residue. Fields, in order: V gene, clone size, J gene, D gene, CDR3 protein, CDR3 DNA. D genes are given only for firm matches. Clone size appears in some rows only: once, few, many, or a class for an expanded clone.

V: TRBV5-1
size: .
J: TRBJ2-7
D: TRBD1
CDR3: CASSLAGTGIHEQYF
DNA: TGCGCCAGCAGCTTGGCCGGGACAGGGATCCACGAGCAGTACTTC

V: TRBV18
size: .
J: TRBJ2-7
D: .
CDR3: CASSPEGYEQYF
DNA: TGTGCCAGCTCACCTGAGGGTTACGAGCAGTACTTC

V: TRBV7-3
size: few
J: TRBJ1-1
D: TRBD1
CDR3: CASSLTGTVNTEAFF
DNA: TGTGCCAGCAGCTTAACGGGGACAGTCAACACTGAAGCTTTCTTT

V: TRBV28
size: .
J: TRBJ2-1
D: TRBD2
CDR3: CASRTSGPYNEQFF
DNA: TGTGCCAGCAGAACTAGCGGCCCTTACAATGAGCAGTTCTTC

V: TRBV5-1
size: few
J: TRBJ2-7
D: TRBD2
CDR3: CASSLGLADYEQYF
DNA: TGCGCCAGCAGCTTGGGGCTAGCGGACTACGAGCAGTACTTC

V: TRBV7-9
size: few
J: TRBJ2-5
D: TRBD2
CDR3: CAVSGGLETQYF
DNA: TGTGCCGTCAGCGGGGGTTTAGAGACCCAGTACTTC

V: TRBV18
size: .
J: TRBJ2-4
D: .
CDR3: CASSPPSVAKNIQYF
DNA: TGTGCCAGCTCACCTCCCAGTGTAGCCAAAAACATTCAGTACTTC

V: TRBV7-2
size: few
J: TRBJ2-7
D: TRBD1
CDR3: CASSSSTGPYEQYF
DNA: TGTGCCAGCAGCTCCTCGACAGGGCCCTACGAGCAGTACTTC

V: TRBV19
size: .
J: TRBJ1-1
D: TRBD1
CDR3: CASKISGQGFRTEAFF
DNA: TGTGCCAGTAAAATCTCGGGACAGGGGTTTCGGACTGAAGCTTTCTTT

V: TRBV5-1
size: few
J: TRBJ2-7
D: TRBD2
CDR3: CASSWASGGYEQYF
DNA: TGCGCCAGCAGCTGGGCTAGCGGGGGGTACGAGCAGTACTTC

V: TRBV18
size: .
J: TRBJ2-7
D: TRBD1
CDR3: CASSPPRGTGVYEQYF
DNA: TGTGCCAGCTCACCACCCAGAGGGACAGGAGTTTACGAGCAGTACTTC

V: TRBV18
size: once
J: TRBJ2-3
D: .
CDR3: CASFYEGSADTQYF
DNA: TGTGCCAGCTTCTACGAGGGTAGCGCAGATACGCAGTATTTT

V: TRBV5-1
size: .
J: TRBJ1-2
D: .
CDR3: CASSGGRRLYGYTF
DNA: TGTGCCAGCAGCGGAGGACGCCGACTCTATGGCTACACCTTC

V: TRBV25-1
size: few
J: TRBJ1-4
D: TRBD1
CDR3: CASSTDRGRGEKLFF
DNA: TGTGCCAGCAGTACGGACAGGGGGCGAGGGGAAAAACTGTTTTTT

V: TRBV30
size: .
J: TRBJ2-1
D: .
CDR3: CAWSKWESSYNEQFF
DNA: TGTGCCTGGAGTAAGTGGGAGAGCTCCTACAATGAGCAGTTCTTC

V: TRBV2
size: .
J: TRBJ2-3
D: TRBD1
CDR3: CASRRQGSTDTQYF
DNA: TGTGCCAGCAGACGACAGGGATCCACAGATACGCAGTATTTT

V: TRBV6-5
size: .
J: TRBJ2-7
D: TRBD1
CDR3: CASWTGSDEQYF
DNA: TGTGCCAGCTGGACAGGGTCAGATGAGCAGTACTTC

V: TRBV4-3
size: .
J: TRBJ2-7
D: TRBD2
CDR3: CASSQGHAAGGRYEQYF
DNA: TGCGCCAGCAGCCAAGGGCATGCAGCGGGAGGTCGGTACGAGCAGTACTTC

V: TRBV18
size: .
J: TRBJ1-1
D: .
CDR3: CASYPVEDTEAFF
DNA: TGTGCCAGCTACCCTGTCGAGGACACTGAAGCTTTCTTT

V: TRBV25-1
size: few
J: TRBJ1-5
D: .
CDR3: CASQQGGLSNQPQHF
DNA: TGTGCCAGTCAACAGGGTGGGTTGAGCAATCAGCCCCAGCATTTT

V: TRBV6-6
size: .
J: TRBJ1-1
D: .
CDR3: CASSYSGNRLAFF
DNA: TGTGCCAGCAGTTACTCCGGGAATAGGCTGGCTTTCTTT

V: TRBV6-1
size: .
J: TRBJ2-6
D: .
CDR3: CASSERTAQINWANVLTF
DNA: TGTGCCAGCAGTGAGCGGACAGCCCAAATTAACTGGGCCAACGTCCTGACTTTC

V: TRBV5-1
size: few
J: TRBJ2-5
D: .
CDR3: CASSPSGVETQYF
DNA: TGCGCCAGCAGCCCCTCAGGTGTAGAGACCCAGTACTTC

V: TRBV5-1
size: few
J: TRBJ1-5
D: .
CDR3: CASSLNTNSNQPQHF
DNA: TGCGCCAGCAGCTTGAACACCAATAGCAATCAGCCCCAGCATTTT

V: TRBV7-9
size: .
J: TRBJ1-4
D: TRBD1
CDR3: CASSPGQAGNEKLFF
DNA: TGTGCCAGCAGCCCCGGACAGGCGGGGAATGAAAAACTGTTTTTT

V: TRBV7-9
size: .
J: TRBJ1-5
D: .
CDR3: CASDGGNQPQHF
DNA: TGTGCCAGCGACGGGGGGAATCAGCCCCAGCATTTT

V: TRBV30
size: .
J: TRBJ1-3
D: .
CDR3: CAWSLATLRISGNTIYF
DNA: TGTGCCTGGAGTCTAGCTACTTTGCGGATCTCTGGAAACACCATATATTTT

V: TRBV5-1
size: few
J: TRBJ2-1
D: TRBD1
CDR3: CASSPGQGADNNEQFF
DNA: TGCGCCAGCAGCCCCGGACAGGGGGCGGATAACAATGAGCAGTTCTTC

V: TRBV7-3
size: .
J: TRBJ2-1
D: TRBD2
CDR3: CASSFGGTTNEQFF
DNA: TGTGCCAGCAGCTTCGGGGGGACCACCAATGAGCAGTTCTTC

V: TRBV19
size: few
J: TRBJ2-1
D: TRBD2
CDR3: CASSRSLAGIQRYNEQFF
DNA: TGTGCCAGTAGTAGGAGTCTAGCGGGAATTCAACGCTACAATGAGCAGTTCTTC

V: TRBV25-1
size: few
J: TRBJ2-1
D: TRBD1
CDR3: CASSGTGTGYYNEQFF
DNA: TGTGCCAGCAGTGGGACCGGGACAGGGTATTACAATGAGCAGTTCTTC

V: TRBV28
size: few
J: TRBJ2-7
D: .
CDR3: CASSLSGRVYEQYF
DNA: TGTGCCAGCAGTTTAAGCGGTAGGGTCTACGAGCAGTACTTC

V: TRBV19
size: .
J: TRBJ1-5
D: .
CDR3: CASSGQSNQPQHF
DNA: TGTGCCAGTAGTGGACAGAGCAATCAGCCCCAGCATTTT

V: TRBV5-8
size: .
J: TRBJ1-4
D: TRBD1
CDR3: CASSFRGQGAEKLFF
DNA: TGTGCCAGCAGCTTCCGGGGACAGGGGGCTGAAAAACTGTTTTTT

V: TRBV15
size: few
J: TRBJ2-7
D: .
CDR3: CATSRVDTYEQYF
DNA: TGTGCCACCAGCAGAGTTGACACCTACGAGCAGTACTTC

V: TRBV6-6
size: few
J: TRBJ1-1
D: .
CDR3: CASSYDGTPNTEAFF
DNA: TGTGCCAGCAGTTACGATGGGACACCGAACACTGAAGCTTTCTTT

V: TRBV5-4
size: few
J: TRBJ2-3
D: TRBD1
CDR3: CASSDRGGADTQYF
DNA: TGTGCCAGCAGCGACAGGGGTGGGGCAGATACGCAGTATTTT

V: TRBV7-2
size: .
J: TRBJ1-1
D: .
CDR3: CASSLRGRDTEAFF
DNA: TGTGCCAGCAGCTTAAGGGGCAGGGACACTGAAGCTTTCTTT

V: TRBV14
size: many
J: TRBJ2-7
D: .
CDR3: CASSNGVQQYF
DNA: TGTGCCAGCAGCAACGGTGTACAGCAGTACTTC

V: TRBV6-1
size: .
J: TRBJ2-2
D: .
CDR3: CASSESSATGELFF
DNA: TGTGCCAGCAGTGAATCTTCAGCGACGGGGGAGCTGTTTTTT

V: TRBV4-2
size: .
J: TRBJ2-3
D: TRBD2
CDR3: CASSQAGTSGRAINTDTQYF
DNA: TGTGCCAGCAGCCAAGCCGGGACTAGCGGGAGGGCCATCAACACAGATACGCAGTATTTT

V: TRBV5-4
size: .
J: TRBJ2-7
D: TRBD2
CDR3: CASSPEREVYEQYF
DNA: TGTGCCAGCAGCCCCGAGCGGGAGGTCTACGAGCAGTACTTC

V: TRBV7-8
size: few
J: TRBJ2-1
D: .
CDR3: CASSLGGWSSYNEQFF
DNA: TGTGCCAGCAGCTTAGGCGGTTGGAGTAGCTACAATGAGCAGTTCTTC